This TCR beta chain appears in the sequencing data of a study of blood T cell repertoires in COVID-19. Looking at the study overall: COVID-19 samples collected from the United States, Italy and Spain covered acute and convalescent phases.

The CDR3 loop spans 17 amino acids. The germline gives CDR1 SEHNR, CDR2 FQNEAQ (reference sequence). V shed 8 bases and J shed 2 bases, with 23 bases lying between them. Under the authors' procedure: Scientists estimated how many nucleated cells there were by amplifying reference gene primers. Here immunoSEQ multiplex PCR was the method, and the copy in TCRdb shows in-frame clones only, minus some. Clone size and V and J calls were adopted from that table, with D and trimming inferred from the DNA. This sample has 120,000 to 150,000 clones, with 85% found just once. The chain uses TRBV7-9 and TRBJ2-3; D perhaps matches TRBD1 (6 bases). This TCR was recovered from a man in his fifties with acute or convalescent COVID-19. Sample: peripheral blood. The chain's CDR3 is CASPDPNRVVATDTQYF. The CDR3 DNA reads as TGTGCCAGCCCCGACCCCAACAGGGTCGTTGCCACAGATACGCAGTATTTT.